Below, one T cell receptor beta chain is given with its context. Its antigen is still unknown. One base away there is no much larger clone; base qualities are not given. Trimming takes 1 base from V and 9 bases from J, and the germline ends sit 13 bases apart. The CDR3 covers 14 residues, taking in both the cysteine and the phenylalanine. Only the CDR3 portion is preserved as DNA: 42 bases, with reading frame beginning at the first base. The germline V gene provides CDR1 SGHAT and CDR2 FQNNGV. The data were obtained in a study of T cells in localized non-small cell lung cancer (dated by TCRdb to about 2020). About the study as a whole: T cell repertoires of 200 to 250 early-stage NSCLC patients were analyzed, with tumors being compared against uninvolved tumor-adjacent lungs. The cohort consisted of 200 to 250 treatment-naive NSCLC patients whose localized lung tumors had been resected. A mean age of roughly 64 years was recorded for the NSCLC patients, of whom under 150 were male and 100 to 110 were female. What the authors observed across the whole study: A median of about 61 of the top 100 tumor clones turned up in the paired uninvolved adjacent lung, and approximately 30 of those clones also ranked among the top 100 of that same adjacent lung. Because the study design was exploratory, TCR variables were selected using unadjusted p-values without false-discovery rate correction. Longer overall survival was associated with higher T cell density in blood, whereas shorter survival was associated with higher clonality in adjacent lung. The highest T cell clonality was observed in uninvolved tumor-adjacent lung, where clonality exceeded that of tumor, suggesting that antigenic responses were more focused in uninvolved tumor-adjacent lung. Multi-region tumor sequencing was not performed, so intratumor heterogeneity could not be excluded.

TCR beta CDR3 regions were sequenced from DNA using the immunoSEQ Assay. The original methods were these. T cell density was computed as TCR beta template counts normalized to usable DNA estimated by amplifying housekeeping genes. The preseqR package was used to estimate richness by extrapolating to 400,000 templates for PBMC samples and to 120,000 templates for tissue samples. Clonality was defined as one minus Pielou's evenness. Tissue-enriched TCRs were identified by differential abundance testing using productive amino-acid clonotypes, minimum total count 5 and alpha 0.1. Repertoire overlap between compartments was quantified with the Jaccard Index and Morisita Overlap Index. TCR beta CDR3s were clustered by GLIPH together with public tetramer-defined viral CDR3s, and at least three viral sequences plus V-gene enrichment were required for viral motifs. TCRdb's version of the immuneACCESS table is confined to in-frame rearrangements and falls short of the full clone set. An unresolved V gene accounts for under half of the shortfall where checked; the remainder is of unknown origin. That table is the source of V, J and clone size, and D and trimming were worked out from the DNA. The sample table lists 30,000 or so clones, 80% to 90% of them with a count of one. The top ten clonotypes cover under 13% of the sample.

At diagnosis, peripheral blood, uninvolved tumor-adjacent lung and tumor were collected and were preserved as a mix of fresh-frozen and FFPE material. For TCR repertoire profiling, blood samples were analyzed as peripheral blood mononuclear cells. This sample comprised peripheral blood, obtained before any cancer treatment. This receptor was identified in a woman between 35 and 70 years old with stage I lung adenocarcinoma. This sequence uses TRBV11-2 and TRBJ2-1; the D gene is perhaps TRBD1 or TRBD2, as each covers 6 bases. The DNA sequence follows: TGTGCCAGCAGCTTAGTCCGGGGGCAGAGTGAGCAGTTCTTC. It translates to CASSLVRGQSEQFF.